This is a list of T cell receptor beta chains from one sample in a study of CD8+CD57+ T cells in acquired aplastic anemia. TCRdb redid the calling of the reads with MiXCR, one entry per CDR3 protein. The table records roughly 58,000 distinct CDR3 sequences, less than 65% of them present only once. The sequenced sample consisted of sorted CD4+, CD8+, or CD8+CD57+ T cells (not recorded which) from PBMCs. The receptor source for this set is a human donor in good health, serving as a control. CDR3s include the opening cysteine and the closing phenylalanine or tryptophan. A D gene is named only where the DNA matches it firmly. The listing skips clone size in some rows; elsewhere it reads once, few, many or a size class.

D gene: NA
clone size: many
J gene: TRBJ2-7
V gene: TRBV5-1
CDR3 DNA: TGCGCCAGCAGCCGAGATAAGGACGGCTACGAGCAGTACTTC
CDR3 protein: CASSRDKDGYEQYF

D gene: NA
clone size: NA
J gene: TRBJ2-1
V gene: TRBV19
CDR3 DNA: TGTGCCAGTAGTTCGGGACCCTACAATGAGCAGTTCTTC
CDR3 protein: CASSSGPYNEQFF

D gene: NA
clone size: many
J gene: TRBJ1-5
V gene: TRBV7-3
CDR3 DNA: TGTGCCAGCAGCTCGGCGAGACCCAGTAGAGATCAGCCCCAGCATTTT
CDR3 protein: CASSSARPSRDQPQHF

D gene: NA
clone size: NA
J gene: TRBJ1-3
V gene: TRBV9
CDR3 DNA: TGTGCCAGCAGCGTAGCTATTGGAAACACCATATATTTT
CDR3 protein: CASSVAIGNTIYF

D gene: TRBD2
clone size: NA
J gene: TRBJ2-3
V gene: TRBV5-1
CDR3 DNA: TGCGCCAGCAGCTTAGGGACTAGCGGGAGGACAGACGCAGATACGCAGTATTTT
CDR3 protein: CASSLGTSGRTDADTQYF

D gene: NA
clone size: NA
J gene: TRBJ1-2
V gene: TRBV25-1
CDR3 DNA: TGTGCCAGCAGTGATTATGGATGGGGCAAGAACTATGGCTACACCTTC
CDR3 protein: CASSDYGWGKNYGYTF

D gene: NA
clone size: NA
J gene: TRBJ1-2
V gene: TRBV19
CDR3 DNA: TGTGCCAGTAGTATTAGGGGACCCCGCAACTATGGCTACACCTTC
CDR3 protein: CASSIRGPRNYGYTF

D gene: TRBD2
clone size: NA
J gene: TRBJ2-1
V gene: TRBV9
CDR3 DNA: TGTGCCAGCAGCGTAGATTCCGGGGGGTTCGGGGGTGGGTACAATGAGCAGTTCTTC
CDR3 protein: CASSVDSGGFGGGYNEQFF

D gene: NA
clone size: many
J gene: TRBJ1-2
V gene: TRBV14
CDR3 DNA: TGTGCCAGCAGCCAAGTCCGTAACTATGGCTACACCTTC
CDR3 protein: CASSQVRNYGYTF

D gene: NA
clone size: NA
J gene: TRBJ2-7
V gene: TRBV7-6
CDR3 DNA: TGTGCCAGCAGCCCGGGACTGGATTACGAGCAGTACTTC
CDR3 protein: CASSPGLDYEQYF

D gene: NA
clone size: NA
J gene: TRBJ2-2
V gene: TRBV7-9
CDR3 DNA: TGTGCCAGCAGCTTAGGGGTAGGAGGGGAGCTGTTTTTT
CDR3 protein: CASSLGVGGELFF

D gene: TRBD2
clone size: NA
J gene: TRBJ2-1
V gene: TRBV11-2
CDR3 DNA: TGTGCCAGCAGCTTACTAGCGGGCGGGAACAAGTACAATGAGCAGTTCTTC
CDR3 protein: CASSLLAGGNKYNEQFF

D gene: NA
clone size: many
J gene: TRBJ1-3
V gene: TRBV12-3/TRBV12-4
CDR3 DNA: TGTGCCAGCAGTCCGACGGGAAGCTCTGGAAACACCATATATTTT
CDR3 protein: CASSPTGSSGNTIYF

D gene: NA
clone size: NA
J gene: TRBJ1-1
V gene: TRBV2
CDR3 DNA: TGTGCCAGCAGTGGATTGACCGGTGAAGCTTTCTTT
CDR3 protein: CASSGLTGEAFF

D gene: NA
clone size: NA
J gene: TRBJ2-5
V gene: TRBV10-3
CDR3 DNA: TGTGCCAGCTCCCGAAACGAGAAAGAGACCCAGTACTTC
CDR3 protein: CASSRNEKETQYF

D gene: NA
clone size: once
J gene: TRBJ1-1
V gene: TRBV29-1
CDR3 DNA: TGCAGCGTGGAGACTAGGTCCTCGAACACTGAAGCTTTCTTT
CDR3 protein: CSVETRSSNTEAFF

D gene: NA
clone size: many
J gene: TRBJ2-5
V gene: TRBV20-1
CDR3 DNA: TGCAGTGCTGAGCCACCTCATCCAGGGCGCCAAGAGACCCAGTACTTC
CDR3 protein: CSAEPPHPGRQETQYF

D gene: NA
clone size: NA
J gene: TRBJ2-5
V gene: TRBV7-9
CDR3 DNA: TGTGCCAGCAGCTTTTGGGGGCCGGAGACCCAGTACTTC
CDR3 protein: CASSFWGPETQYF

D gene: NA
clone size: NA
J gene: TRBJ2-3
V gene: TRBV10-3
CDR3 DNA: TGTGCCATCAGTGGGGGGTTCACAGATACGCAGTATTTT
CDR3 protein: CAISGGFTDTQYF

D gene: NA
clone size: once
J gene: TRBJ1-3
V gene: TRBV24-1
CDR3 DNA: TGTGCCACCAGGGGATCGGCGGGAAACACCATATATTTT
CDR3 protein: CATRGSAGNTIYF

D gene: NA
clone size: NA
J gene: TRBJ2-2
V gene: TRBV19
CDR3 DNA: TGTGCCAGTAGTGAGGAGGGAGTGCGAACCGGGGAGCTGTTTTTT
CDR3 protein: CASSEEGVRTGELFF

D gene: NA
clone size: NA
J gene: TRBJ1-1
V gene: TRBV30
CDR3 DNA: TGTGCCTGGGAAAGGGGACGAAAGAACACTGAAGCTTTCTTT
CDR3 protein: CAWERGRKNTEAFF

D gene: TRBD2
clone size: many
J gene: TRBJ2-6
V gene: TRBV4-2
CDR3 DNA: TGTGCCAGCAGCAAGGGACTAGCGGGGACTGCCGGGGCCAACGTCCTGACTTTC
CDR3 protein: CASSKGLAGTAGANVLTF

D gene: NA
clone size: NA
J gene: TRBJ1-6
V gene: TRBV4-1
CDR3 DNA: TGCGCCAGCAGCTCCAACAGGGATTCACCCCTCCACTTT
CDR3 protein: CASSSNRDSPLHF

D gene: TRBD1
clone size: NA
J gene: TRBJ1-6
V gene: TRBV5-6
CDR3 DNA: TGTGCCAGCAGCTCAACAGGGGAGAGGACACCCCTCCACTTT
CDR3 protein: CASSSTGERTPLHF

D gene: TRBD2
clone size: NA
J gene: TRBJ2-1
V gene: TRBV14
CDR3 DNA: TGTGCCAGCAGCCAACGTCCTTTTACTAGCGGGGAAGACAATGAGCAGTTCTTC
CDR3 protein: CASSQRPFTSGEDNEQFF

D gene: TRBD1
clone size: NA
J gene: TRBJ1-4
V gene: TRBV10-1
CDR3 DNA: TGCGCCAGTTTGGGGGGACAGGGCACTAATGAAAAACTGTTTTTT
CDR3 protein: CASLGGQGTNEKLFF

D gene: NA
clone size: NA
J gene: TRBJ2-3
V gene: TRBV11-1
CDR3 DNA: TGTGCCAGCACCGACCTCGGTCGGGCCCCCACAGATACGCAGTATTTT
CDR3 protein: CASTDLGRAPTDTQYF

D gene: TRBD2
clone size: many
J gene: TRBJ2-4
V gene: TRBV15
CDR3 DNA: TGTGCCACCAGCAGAGAGGGGGAGGGCAAAAACATTCAGTACTTC
CDR3 protein: CATSREGEGKNIQYF

D gene: TRBD1
clone size: many
J gene: TRBJ2-3
V gene: TRBV6-1
CDR3 DNA: TGTGCCAACGGGGACAGGTTACTGGATACGCAGTATTTT
CDR3 protein: CANGDRLLDTQYF

D gene: TRBD1
clone size: NA
J gene: TRBJ1-6
V gene: TRBV25-1
CDR3 DNA: TGTGCCAGCAGGGGGACAGGGGGGGCACCCCTCCACTTT
CDR3 protein: CASRGTGGAPLHF

D gene: TRBD1
clone size: medium-sized
J gene: TRBJ1-5
V gene: TRBV2
CDR3 DNA: TGTGCCAGCAGTGGGACAGGCGAGGGGCCCCAGCATTTT
CDR3 protein: CASSGTGEGPQHF

D gene: NA
clone size: NA
J gene: TRBJ1-5
V gene: TRBV19
CDR3 DNA: TGTGCCAGTAGTATAGGACAACAGCAGCCCCAGCATTTT
CDR3 protein: CASSIGQQQPQHF

D gene: NA
clone size: NA
J gene: TRBJ2-7
V gene: TRBV11-2
CDR3 DNA: TGTGCCAGCAGCCCCAAGACAGTATCCTACGAGCAGTACTTC
CDR3 protein: CASSPKTVSYEQYF

D gene: NA
clone size: many
J gene: TRBJ1-1
V gene: TRBV28
CDR3 DNA: TGTGCCAGCAGAGTGGCCGGACAAGGAATTGAAGCTTTCTTT
CDR3 protein: CASRVAGQGIEAFF

D gene: NA
clone size: medium-sized
J gene: TRBJ1-6
V gene: TRBV2
CDR3 DNA: TGTGCCAGCAGTCGCCGGGATAATAATTCACCCCTCCACTTT
CDR3 protein: CASSRRDNNSPLHF

D gene: TRBD1
clone size: NA
J gene: TRBJ1-3
V gene: TRBV5-1
CDR3 DNA: TGCGCCAGCAGCTCACAGGGGGCCTCTGGAAACACCATATATTTT
CDR3 protein: CASSSQGASGNTIYF

D gene: TRBD1
clone size: NA
J gene: TRBJ1-5
V gene: TRBV24-1
CDR3 DNA: TGTGCCACCGACAGGGGCGTGAATCAGCCCCAGCATTTT
CDR3 protein: CATDRGVNQPQHF

D gene: NA
clone size: many
J gene: TRBJ1-5
V gene: TRBV5-6
CDR3 DNA: TGTGCCAGCAGCTTGAGGGCAGGGGTAAGCGTTAATCAGCCCCAGCATTTT
CDR3 protein: CASSLRAGVSVNQPQHF

D gene: NA
clone size: NA
J gene: TRBJ2-5
V gene: TRBV2
CDR3 DNA: TGTGCCAGCAGTCGCGACTTGCAAGAGACCCAGTACTTC
CDR3 protein: CASSRDLQETQYF

D gene: NA
clone size: many
J gene: TRBJ2-2
V gene: TRBV5-1
CDR3 DNA: TGCGCCAGCAGCCTACGGCAGGACGGCGCGAACACCGGGGAGCTGTTTTTT
CDR3 protein: CASSLRQDGANTGELFF

D gene: TRBD1
clone size: many
J gene: TRBJ2-7
V gene: TRBV11-2
CDR3 DNA: TGTGCCAGCAGCTTAGATCGGGGCGGGACAGGCTTGTGGTACTTC
CDR3 protein: CASSLDRGGTGLWYF

D gene: NA
clone size: NA
J gene: TRBJ2-3
V gene: TRBV19
CDR3 DNA: TGTGCCAGTAGTATAAGCCTACCCACAGATACGCAGTATTTT
CDR3 protein: CASSISLPTDTQYF

D gene: TRBD1
clone size: NA
J gene: TRBJ1-5
V gene: TRBV29-1
CDR3 DNA: TGCAGCGTGGGGGACAGGGGGAATCAGCCCCAGCATTTT
CDR3 protein: CSVGDRGNQPQHF

D gene: NA
clone size: many
J gene: TRBJ1-1
V gene: TRBV30
CDR3 DNA: TGTGCCTGGAGTAACAGGGAACGGGCTGAAGCTTTCTTT
CDR3 protein: CAWSNRERAEAFF

D gene: NA
clone size: medium-sized
J gene: TRBJ2-7
V gene: TRBV19
CDR3 DNA: TGTGCCAGTAGTATAGATCGACGGAGCTACGAGCAGTACTTC
CDR3 protein: CASSIDRRSYEQYF

D gene: TRBD1
clone size: NA
J gene: TRBJ1-6
V gene: TRBV2
CDR3 DNA: TGTGCCAGCAGGGACAGGGGGCTGGGTGATTCACCCCTCCACTTT
CDR3 protein: CASRDRGLGDSPLHF

D gene: NA
clone size: NA
J gene: TRBJ2-7
V gene: TRBV12-3/TRBV12-4
CDR3 DNA: TGTGCCAGCGCTGTGGGGACTCCCTACGAGCAGTACTTC
CDR3 protein: CASAVGTPYEQYF

D gene: TRBD2
clone size: NA
J gene: TRBJ2-2
V gene: TRBV20-1
CDR3 DNA: TGCAGTGCCACAGGACTAGCGGGGGGGCATGAGGAGCTGTCTTTT
CDR3 protein: CSATGLAGGHEELSF

D gene: TRBD2
clone size: NA
J gene: TRBJ2-1
V gene: TRBV25-1
CDR3 DNA: TGTGCCAGCAGCCAAGATCCTCATAGCGGGGGGGCGCCCCCACTGCAGTTCTTC
CDR3 protein: CASSQDPHSGGAPPLQFF

D gene: NA
clone size: many
J gene: TRBJ2-1
V gene: TRBV9
CDR3 DNA: TGTGCCAGCAGCGTAGGGGGACTGCGGGATAAGCAGTTCTTC
CDR3 protein: CASSVGGLRDKQFF

D gene: TRBD2
clone size: NA
J gene: TRBJ2-1
V gene: TRBV10-3
CDR3 DNA: TGTGCCATCAGTGAGAGACTAGCGGGATTAAACAATGAGCAGTTCTTC
CDR3 protein: CAISERLAGLNNEQFF

D gene: NA
clone size: many
J gene: TRBJ2-7
V gene: TRBV6-2/TRBV6-3
CDR3 DNA: TGTGCCAGCAGTTACAGTTCTCCCTACGAGCAGTACTTC
CDR3 protein: CASSYSSPYEQYF